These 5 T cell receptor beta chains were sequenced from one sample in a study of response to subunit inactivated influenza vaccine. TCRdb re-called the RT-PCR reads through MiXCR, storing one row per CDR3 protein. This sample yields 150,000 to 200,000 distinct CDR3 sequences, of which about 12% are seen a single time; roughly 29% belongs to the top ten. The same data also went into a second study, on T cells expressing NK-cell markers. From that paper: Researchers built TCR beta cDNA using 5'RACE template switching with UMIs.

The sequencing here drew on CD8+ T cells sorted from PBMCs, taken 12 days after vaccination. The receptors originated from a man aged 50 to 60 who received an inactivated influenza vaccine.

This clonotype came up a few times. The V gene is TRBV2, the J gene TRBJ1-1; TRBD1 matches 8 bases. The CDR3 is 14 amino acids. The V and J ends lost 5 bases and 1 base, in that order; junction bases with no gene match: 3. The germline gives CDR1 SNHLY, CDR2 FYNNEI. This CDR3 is CASSTGQGNTEAFF. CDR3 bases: TGTGCCAGCAGTACCGGACAGGGGAACACTGAAGCTTTCTTT.

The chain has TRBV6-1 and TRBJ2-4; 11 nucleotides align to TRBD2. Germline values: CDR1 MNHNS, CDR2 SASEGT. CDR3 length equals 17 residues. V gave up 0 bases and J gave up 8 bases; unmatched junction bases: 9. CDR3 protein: CASSEALAGGPMDIQYF. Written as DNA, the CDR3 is TGTGCCAGCAGTGAAGCATTAGCGGGAGGGCCGATGGACATTCAGTACTTC.

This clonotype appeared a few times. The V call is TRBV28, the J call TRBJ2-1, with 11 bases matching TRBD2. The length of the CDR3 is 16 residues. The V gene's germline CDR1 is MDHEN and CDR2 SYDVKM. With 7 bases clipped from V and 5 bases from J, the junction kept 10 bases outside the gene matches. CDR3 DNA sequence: TGTGCCAGCATCTCGCTAGCGGGGGGCTTCGACAATGAGCAGTTCTTC. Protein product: CASISLAGGFDNEQFF.

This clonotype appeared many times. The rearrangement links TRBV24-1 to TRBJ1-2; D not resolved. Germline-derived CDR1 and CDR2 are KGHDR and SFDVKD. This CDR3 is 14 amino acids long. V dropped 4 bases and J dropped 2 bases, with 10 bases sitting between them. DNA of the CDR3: TGTGCCACCAGTGACTGGACGGAAAACTATGGCTACACCTTC. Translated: CATSDWTENYGYTF.

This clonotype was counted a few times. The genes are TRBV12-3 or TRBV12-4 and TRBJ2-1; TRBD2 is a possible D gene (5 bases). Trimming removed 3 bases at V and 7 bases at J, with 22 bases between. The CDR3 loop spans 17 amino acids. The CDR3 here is CASSFGFLAHSVNEQFF. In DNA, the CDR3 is TGTGCCAGCAGTTTTGGTTTCCTAGCCCACTCTGTTAATGAGCAGTTCTTC.